A selection of T cell receptor beta chains follows, all from one sample in a study of cytomegalovirus exposure and HLA in healthy donors. Sequenced by immunoSEQ multiplex PCR; TCRdb stores in-frame clones only, minus some. The sample includes about 210,000 clones, around 79% seen only once; the top ten take nearly 0.4%. The specimen was PBMCs. The receptors were gathered from a male donor in good health and CMV-seropositive. The CDR3 runs from the conserved cysteine through the conserved F or W.

v_call | cdr3_aa
TRBV7-2 | CASSSRQGRNTEAFF
TRBV7-2 | CASSPSGQGAYEQYF
TRBV19 | CASSPHRGQTGYTF
TRBV4-1 | CASSQWGLAGGTGELFF
TRBV7-6 | CASSLATRVETQYF
TRBV9 | CASSVEGTGVVNTEAFF
TRBV7-2 | CASDGGGGYTF
TRBV7-9 | CASSHSGVSNQPQHF
TRBV18 | CASSPGARSVGQPQHF
TRBV4-3 | CASSQGLALGVNEQFF
TRBV7-9 | CASSTYSNNEQFF
TRBV19 | CASKVRGEGQPQHF
TRBV5-1 | CASSPRREGETQYF
TRBV5-4 | CASSLAAASHGAGELFF
TRBV30 | CAWTGLARDNEQFF
TRBV7-9 | CASSLGGGSGYGYTF
TRBV2 | CAMGQGAAEAFF
TRBV6-1 | CASTRDSTGYTF
TRBV12-5 | CASVRDGQSGELFF
TRBV27 | CASSSTPGADEQYF